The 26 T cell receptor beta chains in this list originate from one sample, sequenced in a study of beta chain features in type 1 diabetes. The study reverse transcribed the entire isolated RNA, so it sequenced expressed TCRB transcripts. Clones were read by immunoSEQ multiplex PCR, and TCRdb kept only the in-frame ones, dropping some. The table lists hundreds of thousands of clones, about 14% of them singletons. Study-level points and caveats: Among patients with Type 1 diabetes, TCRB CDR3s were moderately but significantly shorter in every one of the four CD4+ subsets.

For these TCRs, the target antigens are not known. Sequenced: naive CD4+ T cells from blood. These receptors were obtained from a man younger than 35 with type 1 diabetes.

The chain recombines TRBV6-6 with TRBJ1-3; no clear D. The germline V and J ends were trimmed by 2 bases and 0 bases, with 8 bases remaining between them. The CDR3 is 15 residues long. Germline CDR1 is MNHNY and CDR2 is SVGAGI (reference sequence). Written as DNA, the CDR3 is TGTGCCAGCAGTTACGTAGCAGTCTCTGGAAACACCATATATTTT. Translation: CASSYVAVSGNTIYF.

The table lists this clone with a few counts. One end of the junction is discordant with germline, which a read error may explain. Written as DNA, the CDR3 is TGTGCCAGCAGCTTAGGCATCGTGGAGGGTTGGAACTTC. This sequence encodes CASSLGIVEGWNF. The chain uses TRBV7-2 and TRBJ2-7, with D possibly being TRBD2 (6 bases). CDR1 SGHTA and CDR2 FQGNSA come from the germline V gene. This CDR3 is 13 amino acids long.

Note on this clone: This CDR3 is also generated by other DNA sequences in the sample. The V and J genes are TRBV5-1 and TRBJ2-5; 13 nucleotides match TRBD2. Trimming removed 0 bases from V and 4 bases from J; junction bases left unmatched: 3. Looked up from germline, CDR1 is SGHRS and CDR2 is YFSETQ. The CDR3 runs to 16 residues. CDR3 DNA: TGCGCCAGCAGCTTGGGACTAGCGGGAGGTGGAGAGACCCAGTACTTC. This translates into CASSLGLAGGGETQYF.

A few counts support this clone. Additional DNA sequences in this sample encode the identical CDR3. The CDR3 reads CASSLAPNNEQFF. CDR3 DNA sequence: TGCGCCAGCAGCTTGGCGCCTAACAATGAGCAGTTCTTC. V and J are TRBV5-1 and TRBJ2-1; D not resolved. The CDR3 runs to 13 residues. The V and J ends lost 0 bases and 5 bases respectively, with 6 bases between them. Germline V gene data show CDR1 as SGHRS and CDR2 as YFSETQ.

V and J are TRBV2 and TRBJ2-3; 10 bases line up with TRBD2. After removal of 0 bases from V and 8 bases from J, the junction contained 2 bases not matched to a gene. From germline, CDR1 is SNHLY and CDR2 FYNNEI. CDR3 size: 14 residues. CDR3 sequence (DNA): TGTGCCAGCAGTGAAGCCCTAGCGGGAGTTACGCAGTATTTT. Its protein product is CASSEALAGVTQYF.

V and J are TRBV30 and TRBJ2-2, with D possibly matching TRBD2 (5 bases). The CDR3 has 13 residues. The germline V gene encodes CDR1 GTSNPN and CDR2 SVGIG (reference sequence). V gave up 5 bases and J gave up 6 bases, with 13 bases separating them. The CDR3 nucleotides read TGTGCCTGGGAGAGGATGAGGGCCGGGGAGCTGTTTTTT. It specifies CAWERMRAGELFF.

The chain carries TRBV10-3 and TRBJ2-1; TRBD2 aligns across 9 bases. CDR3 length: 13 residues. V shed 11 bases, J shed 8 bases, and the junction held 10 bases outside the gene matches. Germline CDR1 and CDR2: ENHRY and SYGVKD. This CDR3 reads CAHSGTSSDEQFF. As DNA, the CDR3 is TGTGCCCACTCCGGGACTAGCAGCGATGAGCAGTTCTTC.

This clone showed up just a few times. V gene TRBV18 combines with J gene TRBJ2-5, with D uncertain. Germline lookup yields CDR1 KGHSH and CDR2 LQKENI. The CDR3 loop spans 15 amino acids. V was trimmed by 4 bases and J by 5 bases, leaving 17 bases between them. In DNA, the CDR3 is TGTGCCAGCTCACTGCAGGACCCTTATGGCGAGACCCAGTACTTC. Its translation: CASSLQDPYGETQYF.

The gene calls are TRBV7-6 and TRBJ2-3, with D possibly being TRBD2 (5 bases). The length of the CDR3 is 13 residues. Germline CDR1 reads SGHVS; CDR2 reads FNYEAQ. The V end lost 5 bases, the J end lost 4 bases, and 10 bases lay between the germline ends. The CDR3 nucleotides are TGTGCCAGCAGCCAAGGAGGTCCAGATACGCAGTATTTT. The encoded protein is CASSQGGPDTQYF.

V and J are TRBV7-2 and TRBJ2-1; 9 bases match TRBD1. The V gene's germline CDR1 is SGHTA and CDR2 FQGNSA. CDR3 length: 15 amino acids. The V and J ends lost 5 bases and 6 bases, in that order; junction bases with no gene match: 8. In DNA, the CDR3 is TGTGCCAGCAGCCTCAACAGGGGGCTACGCAATGAGCAGTTCTTC. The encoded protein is CASSLNRGLRNEQFF.

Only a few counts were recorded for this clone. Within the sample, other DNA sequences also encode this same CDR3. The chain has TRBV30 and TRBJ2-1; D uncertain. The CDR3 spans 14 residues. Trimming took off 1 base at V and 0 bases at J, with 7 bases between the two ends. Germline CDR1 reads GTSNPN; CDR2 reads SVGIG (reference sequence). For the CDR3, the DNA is TGTGCCTGGAGTGGGTCCCTCTCCTACAATGAGCAGTTCTTC. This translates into CAWSGSLSYNEQFF.

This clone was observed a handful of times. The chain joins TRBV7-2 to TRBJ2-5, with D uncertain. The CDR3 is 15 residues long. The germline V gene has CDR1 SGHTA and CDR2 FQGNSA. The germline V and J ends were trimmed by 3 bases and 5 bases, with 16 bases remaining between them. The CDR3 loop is CASSLSSVPWETQYF. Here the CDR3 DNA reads TGTGCCAGCAGCTTGAGCAGCGTTCCTTGGGAGACCCAGTACTTC.

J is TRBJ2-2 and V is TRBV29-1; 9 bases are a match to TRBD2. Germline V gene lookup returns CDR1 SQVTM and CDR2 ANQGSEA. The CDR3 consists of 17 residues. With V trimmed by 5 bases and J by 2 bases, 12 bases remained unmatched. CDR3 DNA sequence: TGCAGCGTTTACGGCGGGAGGGCAGGGCAAAACACCGGGGAGCTGTTTTTT. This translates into CSVYGGRAGQNTGELFF.

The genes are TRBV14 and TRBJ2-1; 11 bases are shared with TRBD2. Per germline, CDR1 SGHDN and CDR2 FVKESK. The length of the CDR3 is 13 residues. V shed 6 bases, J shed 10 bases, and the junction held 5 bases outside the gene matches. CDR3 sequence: CASSPRTSGEQFF. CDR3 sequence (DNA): TGTGCCAGCAGTCCCAGGACTAGCGGGGAGCAGTTCTTC.

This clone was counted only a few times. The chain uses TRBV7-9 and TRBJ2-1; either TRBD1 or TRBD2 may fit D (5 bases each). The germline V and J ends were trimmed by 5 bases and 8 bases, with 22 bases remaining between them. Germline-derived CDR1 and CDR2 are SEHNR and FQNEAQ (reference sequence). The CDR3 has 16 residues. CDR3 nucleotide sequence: TGTGCCAGCAGCCCCCTCAGAGGGGCGCGGATACATGAGCAGTTCTTC. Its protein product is CASSPLRGARIHEQFF.

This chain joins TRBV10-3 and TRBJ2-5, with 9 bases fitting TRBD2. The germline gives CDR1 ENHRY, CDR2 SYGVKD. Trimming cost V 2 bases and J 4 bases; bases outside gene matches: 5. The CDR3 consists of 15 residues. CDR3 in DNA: TGTGCCATCAGTGAGACTAGCGGGTCTGGAGAGACCCAGTACTTC. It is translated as CAISETSGSGETQYF.

Here the CDR3 DNA reads TGCGCCAGCAGCTTGGGACAGGGGGGCTACAATGAGCAGTTCTTC. This codes for CASSLGQGGYNEQFF. The chain carries TRBV5-1 and TRBJ2-1, with 9 bases lining up with TRBD1. The V segment lost 0 bases and the J segment 3 bases; nucleotides outside the gene matches: 1. The length of the CDR3 is 15 residues. CDR1 is SGHRS, CDR2 YFSETQ, per germline.

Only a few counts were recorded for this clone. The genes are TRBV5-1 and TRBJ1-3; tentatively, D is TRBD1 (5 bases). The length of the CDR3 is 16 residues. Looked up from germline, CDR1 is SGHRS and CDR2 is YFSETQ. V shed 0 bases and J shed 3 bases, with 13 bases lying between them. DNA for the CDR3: TGCGCCAGCAGCTTGGATCCCCAGGGAGGTGGAAACACCATATATTTT. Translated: CASSLDPQGGGNTIYF.

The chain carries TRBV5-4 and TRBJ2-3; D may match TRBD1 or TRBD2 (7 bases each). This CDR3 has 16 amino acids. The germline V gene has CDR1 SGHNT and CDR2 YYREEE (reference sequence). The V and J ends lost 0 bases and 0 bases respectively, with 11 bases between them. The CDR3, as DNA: TGTGCCAGCAGCTTGGCCAGGGGGGGAAGCACAGATACGCAGTATTTT. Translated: CASSLARGGSTDTQYF.

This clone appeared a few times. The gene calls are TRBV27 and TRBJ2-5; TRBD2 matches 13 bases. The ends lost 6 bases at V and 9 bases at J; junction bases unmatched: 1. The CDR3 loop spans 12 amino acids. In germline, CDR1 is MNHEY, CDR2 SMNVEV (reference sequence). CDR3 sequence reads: CASSGTSGAQYF. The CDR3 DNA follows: TGTGCCAGCAGCGGGACTAGCGGGGCCCAGTACTTC.

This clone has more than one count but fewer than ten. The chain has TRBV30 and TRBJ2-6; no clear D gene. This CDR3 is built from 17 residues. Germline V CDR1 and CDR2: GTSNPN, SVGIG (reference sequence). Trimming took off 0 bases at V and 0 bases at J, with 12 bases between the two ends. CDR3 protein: CAWSVLGFHSGANVLTF. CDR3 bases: TGTGCCTGGAGTGTATTGGGGTTCCACTCTGGGGCCAACGTCCTGACTTTC.

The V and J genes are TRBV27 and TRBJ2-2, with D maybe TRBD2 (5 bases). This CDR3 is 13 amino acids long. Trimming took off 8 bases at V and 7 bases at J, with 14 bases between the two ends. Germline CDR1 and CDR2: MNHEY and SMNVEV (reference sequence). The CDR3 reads CASRRHGNGELFF. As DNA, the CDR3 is TGTGCCAGCCGGAGACACGGGAACGGGGAGCTGTTTTTT.

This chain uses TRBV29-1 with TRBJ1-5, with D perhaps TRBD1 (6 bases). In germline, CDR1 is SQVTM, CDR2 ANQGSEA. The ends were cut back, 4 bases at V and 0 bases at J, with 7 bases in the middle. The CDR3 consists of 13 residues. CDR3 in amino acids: CSVADSSNQPQHF. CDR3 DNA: TGCAGCGTTGCGGACAGTAGCAATCAGCCCCAGCATTTT.

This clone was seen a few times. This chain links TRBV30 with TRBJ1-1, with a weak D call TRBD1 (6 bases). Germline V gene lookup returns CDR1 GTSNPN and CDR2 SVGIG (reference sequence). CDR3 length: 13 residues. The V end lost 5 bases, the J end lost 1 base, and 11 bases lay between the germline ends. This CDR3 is CAWETGGNTEAFF. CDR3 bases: TGTGCCTGGGAGACAGGTGGGAACACTGAAGCTTTCTTT.

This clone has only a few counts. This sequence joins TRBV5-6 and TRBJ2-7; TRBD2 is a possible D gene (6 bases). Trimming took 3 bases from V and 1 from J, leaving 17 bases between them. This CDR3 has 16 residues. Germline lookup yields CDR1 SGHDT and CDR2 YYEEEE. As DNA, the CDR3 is TGTGCCAGCAGCTCCCCTGAAGTGGCGGGGTCCTACGAGCAGTACTTC. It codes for CASSSPEVAGSYEQYF.

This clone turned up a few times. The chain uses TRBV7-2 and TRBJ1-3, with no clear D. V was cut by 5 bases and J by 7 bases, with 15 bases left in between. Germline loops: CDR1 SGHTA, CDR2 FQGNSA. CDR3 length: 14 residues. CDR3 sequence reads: CASSLTAFINTIYF. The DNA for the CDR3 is TGTGCCAGCAGCCTTACGGCCTTCATTAACACCATATATTTT.